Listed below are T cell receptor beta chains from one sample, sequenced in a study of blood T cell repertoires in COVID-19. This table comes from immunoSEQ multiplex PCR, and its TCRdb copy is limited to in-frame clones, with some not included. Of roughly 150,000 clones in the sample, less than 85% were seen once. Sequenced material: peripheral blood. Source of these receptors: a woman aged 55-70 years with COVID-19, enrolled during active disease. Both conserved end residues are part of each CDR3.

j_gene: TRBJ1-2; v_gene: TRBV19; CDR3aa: CASSRRDRDGLSGYTF
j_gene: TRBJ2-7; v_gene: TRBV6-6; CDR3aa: CASSRRGVPYEQYF
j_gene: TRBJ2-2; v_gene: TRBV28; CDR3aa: CASSLGTSDTGELFF
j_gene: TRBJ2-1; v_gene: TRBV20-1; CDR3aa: CSASLLAGGIAEQFF
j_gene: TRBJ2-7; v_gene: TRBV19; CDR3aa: CASSPQGGQVVYEQYF
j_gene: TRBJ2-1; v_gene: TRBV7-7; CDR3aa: CASSPSGGEQFF
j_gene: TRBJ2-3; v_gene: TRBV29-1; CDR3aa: CSVVAGGRDTQYF
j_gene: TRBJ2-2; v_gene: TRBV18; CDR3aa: CASSTTQGTGELFF
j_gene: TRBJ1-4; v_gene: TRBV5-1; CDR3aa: CASSLNSLNEKLFF
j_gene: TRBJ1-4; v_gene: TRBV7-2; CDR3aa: CASSFDRAREKLFF
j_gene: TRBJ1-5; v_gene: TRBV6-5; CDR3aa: CASSSRQASYNQPQHF
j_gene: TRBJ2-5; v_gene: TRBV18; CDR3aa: CASSPRGKGALQETQYF
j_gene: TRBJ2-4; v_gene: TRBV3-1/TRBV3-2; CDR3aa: CASSQERLAGGAKNIQYF
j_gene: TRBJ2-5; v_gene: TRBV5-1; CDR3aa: CASSGSRDRVKETQYF
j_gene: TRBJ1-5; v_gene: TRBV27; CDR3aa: CAGYRVSPRPYSNQPQHF
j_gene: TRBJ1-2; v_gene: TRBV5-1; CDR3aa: CASSSTGARSNYGYTF
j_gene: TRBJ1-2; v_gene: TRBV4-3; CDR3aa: CASSPRDRGIYGYTF
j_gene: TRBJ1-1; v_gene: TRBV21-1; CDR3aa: CASSKGGGGDTEAFF
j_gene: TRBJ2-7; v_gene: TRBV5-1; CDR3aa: CASSLGTSSEQYF
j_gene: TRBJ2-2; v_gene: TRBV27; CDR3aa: CASRRQGANTGELFF
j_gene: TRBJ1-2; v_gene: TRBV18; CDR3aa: CASSSLGTGGNYGYTF
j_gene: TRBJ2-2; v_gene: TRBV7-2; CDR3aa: CASSLHRGTNTGELFF
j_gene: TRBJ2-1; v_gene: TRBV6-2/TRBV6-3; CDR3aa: CASSQSQVSYNEQFF
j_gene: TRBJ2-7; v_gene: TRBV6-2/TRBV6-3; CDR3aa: CASSYPQTPHSYEQYF
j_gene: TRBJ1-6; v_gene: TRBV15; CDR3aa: CATSTDREGSPLHF
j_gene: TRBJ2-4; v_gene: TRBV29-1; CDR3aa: CSVDLAGSIQYF
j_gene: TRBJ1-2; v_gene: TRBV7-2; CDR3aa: CASSPGTGGGYGYTF
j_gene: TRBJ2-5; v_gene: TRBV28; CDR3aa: CASNPRVMGAVQETQYF
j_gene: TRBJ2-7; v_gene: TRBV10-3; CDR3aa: CAISEKSAGGLSYEQYF
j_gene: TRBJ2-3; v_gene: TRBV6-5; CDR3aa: CASSRTGGTDTQYF
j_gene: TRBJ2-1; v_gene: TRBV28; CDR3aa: CASSLRGGRTYNEQFF
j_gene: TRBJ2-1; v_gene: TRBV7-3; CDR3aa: CASSPSGLAGPTPSYNEQFF
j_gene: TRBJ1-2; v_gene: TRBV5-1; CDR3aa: CATRTGGNYGYTF
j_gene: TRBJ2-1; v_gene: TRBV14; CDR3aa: CASSQGGPGLNEQFF
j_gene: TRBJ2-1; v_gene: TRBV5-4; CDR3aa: CASSLVGTGTDEQFF
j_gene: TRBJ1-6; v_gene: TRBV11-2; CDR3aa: CASGDRVDSPLHF
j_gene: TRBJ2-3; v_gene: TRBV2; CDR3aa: CASSYTGTGSDTQYF
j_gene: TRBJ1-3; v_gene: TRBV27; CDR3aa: CASSRVAGNTIYF
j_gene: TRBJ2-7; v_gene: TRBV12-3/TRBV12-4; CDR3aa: CASSLHSRYEQYF
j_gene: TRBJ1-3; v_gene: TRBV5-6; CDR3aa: CASSLYAQTASNTIYF
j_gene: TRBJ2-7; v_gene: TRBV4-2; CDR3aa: CASSQELAGTYEQYF
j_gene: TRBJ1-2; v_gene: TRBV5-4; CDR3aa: CASSLVGDRSYTF
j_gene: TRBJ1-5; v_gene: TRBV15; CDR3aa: CATSIQGRGQPQHF
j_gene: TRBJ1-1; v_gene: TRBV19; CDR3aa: CASSIRRGGAEAFF
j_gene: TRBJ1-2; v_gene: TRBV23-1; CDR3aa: CASSPPRKSTVSNYGYTF
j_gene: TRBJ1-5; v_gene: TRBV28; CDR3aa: CASSLSGSNQPQHF
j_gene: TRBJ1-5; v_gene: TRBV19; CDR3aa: CASSPQIRGPQHF
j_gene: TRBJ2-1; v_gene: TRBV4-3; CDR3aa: CASRLGPGHTYNEQFF
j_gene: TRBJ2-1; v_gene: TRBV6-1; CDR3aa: CASSEFRGQGANEQFF
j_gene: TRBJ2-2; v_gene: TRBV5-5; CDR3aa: CASSPSGLAGSGELFF
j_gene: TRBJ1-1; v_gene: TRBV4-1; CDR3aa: CASSPSRGGTEAFF
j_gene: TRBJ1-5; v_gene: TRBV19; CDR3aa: CASSPGTRQPQHF
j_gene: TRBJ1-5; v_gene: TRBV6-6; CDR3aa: CASSLQGVRNQPQHF
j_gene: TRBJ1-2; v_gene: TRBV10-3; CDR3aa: CAISEYREYGYTF
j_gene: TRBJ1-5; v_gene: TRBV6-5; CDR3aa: CASQEGGLSNQPQHF
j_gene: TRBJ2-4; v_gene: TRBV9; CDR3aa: CASSAAGTGGSWAKNIQYF
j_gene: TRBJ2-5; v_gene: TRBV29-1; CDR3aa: CSVEDLGQQETQYF